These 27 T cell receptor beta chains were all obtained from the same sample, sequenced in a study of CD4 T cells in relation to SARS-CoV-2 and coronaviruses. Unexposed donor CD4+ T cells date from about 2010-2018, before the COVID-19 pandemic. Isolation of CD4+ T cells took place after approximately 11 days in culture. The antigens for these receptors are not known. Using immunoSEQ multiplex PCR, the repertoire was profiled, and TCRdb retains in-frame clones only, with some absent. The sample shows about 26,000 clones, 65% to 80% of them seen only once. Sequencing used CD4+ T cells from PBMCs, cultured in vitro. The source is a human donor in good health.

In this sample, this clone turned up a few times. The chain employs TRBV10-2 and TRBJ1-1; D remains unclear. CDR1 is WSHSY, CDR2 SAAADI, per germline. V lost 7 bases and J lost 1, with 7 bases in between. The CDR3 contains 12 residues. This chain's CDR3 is CASKDTNTEAFF. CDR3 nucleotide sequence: TGCGCCAGCAAAGACACGAACACTGAAGCTTTCTTT.

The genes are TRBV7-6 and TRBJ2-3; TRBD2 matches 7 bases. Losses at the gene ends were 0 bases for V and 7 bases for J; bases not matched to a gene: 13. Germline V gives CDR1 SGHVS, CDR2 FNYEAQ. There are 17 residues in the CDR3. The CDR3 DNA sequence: TGTGCCAGCAGCTTAGCAGGCACGGGAGGACGGGGGTATACGCAGTATTTT. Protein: CASSLAGTGGRGYTQYF.

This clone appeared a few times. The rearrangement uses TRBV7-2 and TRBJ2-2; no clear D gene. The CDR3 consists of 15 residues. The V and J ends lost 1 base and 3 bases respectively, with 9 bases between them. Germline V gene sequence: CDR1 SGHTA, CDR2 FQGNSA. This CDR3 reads CASSLVYSDTGELFF. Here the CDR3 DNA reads TGTGCCAGCAGCTTAGTTTACAGTGACACCGGGGAGCTGTTTTTT.

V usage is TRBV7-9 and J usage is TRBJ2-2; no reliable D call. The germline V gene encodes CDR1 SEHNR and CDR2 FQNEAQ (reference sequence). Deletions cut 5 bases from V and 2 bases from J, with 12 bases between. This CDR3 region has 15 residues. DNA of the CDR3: TGTGCCAGCAGCCAACAGTTTCTTAACACCGGGGAGCTGTTTTTT. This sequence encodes CASSQQFLNTGELFF.

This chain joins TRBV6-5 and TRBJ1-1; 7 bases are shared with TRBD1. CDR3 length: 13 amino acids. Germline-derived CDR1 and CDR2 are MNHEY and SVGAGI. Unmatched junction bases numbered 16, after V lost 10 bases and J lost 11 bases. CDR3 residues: CATTDRSTSRAFF. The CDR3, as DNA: TGTGCCACCACGGACAGGTCCACATCGCGGGCTTTCTTT.

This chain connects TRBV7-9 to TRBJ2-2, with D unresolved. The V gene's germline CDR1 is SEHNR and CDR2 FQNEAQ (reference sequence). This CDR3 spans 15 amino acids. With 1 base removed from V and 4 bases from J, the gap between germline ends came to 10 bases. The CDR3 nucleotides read TGTGCCAGCAGCTTAGGTGGATCGGGCACCGGGGAGCTGTTTTTT. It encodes CASSLGGSGTGELFF.

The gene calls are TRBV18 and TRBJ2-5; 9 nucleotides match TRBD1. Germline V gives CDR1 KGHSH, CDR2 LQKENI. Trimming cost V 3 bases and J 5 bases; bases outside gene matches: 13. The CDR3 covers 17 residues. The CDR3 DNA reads TGTGCCAGCTCACCGAGGACAGGGGCTGGGCATGGGGAGACCCAGTACTTC. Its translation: CASSPRTGAGHGETQYF.

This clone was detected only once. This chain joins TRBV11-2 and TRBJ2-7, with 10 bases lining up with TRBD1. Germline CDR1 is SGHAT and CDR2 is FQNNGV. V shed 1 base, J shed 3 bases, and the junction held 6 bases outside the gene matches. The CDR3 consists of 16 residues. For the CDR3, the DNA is TGTGCCAGCAGCTTAGGGGTGGGACAGGGGAACTACGAGCAGTACTTC. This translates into CASSLGVGQGNYEQYF. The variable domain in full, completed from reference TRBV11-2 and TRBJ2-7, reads EAGVAQSPRYKIIEKRQSVAFWCNPISGHATLYWYQQILGQGPKLLIQFQNNGVVDDSQLPKDRFSAERLKGVDSTLKIQPAKLEDSAVYLCASSLGVGQGNYEQYFGPGTRLTVT.

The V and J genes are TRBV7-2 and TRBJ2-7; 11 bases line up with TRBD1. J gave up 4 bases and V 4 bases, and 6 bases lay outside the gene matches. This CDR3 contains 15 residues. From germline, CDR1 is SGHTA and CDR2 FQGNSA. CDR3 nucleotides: TGTGCCAGCAGCTACTCTGGGACAGGGGGTTACGAGCAGTACTTC. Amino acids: CASSYSGTGGYEQYF. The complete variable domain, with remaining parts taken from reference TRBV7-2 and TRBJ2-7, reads GAGVSQSPSNKVTEKGKDVELRCDPISGHTALYWYRQSLGQGLEFLIYFQGNSAPDKSGLPSDRFSAERTGGSVSTLTIQRTQQEDSAVYLCASSYSGTGGYEQYFGPGTRLTVT.

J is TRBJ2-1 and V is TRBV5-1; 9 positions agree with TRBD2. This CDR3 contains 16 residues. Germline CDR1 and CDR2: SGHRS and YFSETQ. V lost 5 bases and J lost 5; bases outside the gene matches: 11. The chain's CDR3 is CASSIGAGGGHNEQFF. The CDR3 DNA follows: TGCGCCAGCAGTATCGGTGCGGGAGGGGGCCACAATGAGCAGTTCTTC.

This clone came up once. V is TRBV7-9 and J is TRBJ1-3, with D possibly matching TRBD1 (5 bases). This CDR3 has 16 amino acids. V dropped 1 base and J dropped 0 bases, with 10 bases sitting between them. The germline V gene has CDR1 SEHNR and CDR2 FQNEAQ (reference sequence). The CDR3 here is CASSLVRQSSGNTIYF. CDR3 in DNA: TGTGCCAGCAGCTTAGTCCGACAGAGCTCTGGAAACACCATATATTTT.

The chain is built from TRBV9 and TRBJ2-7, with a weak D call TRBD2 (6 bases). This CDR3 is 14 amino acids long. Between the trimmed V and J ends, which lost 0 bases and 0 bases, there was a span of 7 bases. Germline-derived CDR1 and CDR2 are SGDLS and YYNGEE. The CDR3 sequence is CASSVGDFSYEQYF. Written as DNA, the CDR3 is TGTGCCAGCAGCGTAGGGGACTTCTCCTACGAGCAGTACTTC.

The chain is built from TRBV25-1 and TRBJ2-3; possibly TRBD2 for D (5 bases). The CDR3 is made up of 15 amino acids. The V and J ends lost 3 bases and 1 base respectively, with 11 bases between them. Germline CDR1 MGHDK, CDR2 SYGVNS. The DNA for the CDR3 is TGTGCCAGCAGTGAGCTACGGGGAGGCACAGATACGCAGTATTTT. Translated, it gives CASSELRGGTDTQYF.

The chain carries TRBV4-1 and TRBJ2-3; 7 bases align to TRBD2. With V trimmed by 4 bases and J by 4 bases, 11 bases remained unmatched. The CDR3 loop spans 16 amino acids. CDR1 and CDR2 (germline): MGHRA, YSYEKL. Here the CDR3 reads CASSPSGGSIADTQYF. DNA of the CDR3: TGCGCCAGCAGCCCCTCTGGCGGGAGTATCGCAGATACGCAGTATTTT.

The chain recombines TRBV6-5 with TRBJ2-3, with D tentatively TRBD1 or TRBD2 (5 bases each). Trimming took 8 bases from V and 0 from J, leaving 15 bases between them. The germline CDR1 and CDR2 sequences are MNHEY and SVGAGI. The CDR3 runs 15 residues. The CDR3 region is CASASGTPSTDTQYF. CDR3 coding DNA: TGTGCCAGCGCGTCCGGGACCCCTAGCACAGATACGCAGTATTTT.

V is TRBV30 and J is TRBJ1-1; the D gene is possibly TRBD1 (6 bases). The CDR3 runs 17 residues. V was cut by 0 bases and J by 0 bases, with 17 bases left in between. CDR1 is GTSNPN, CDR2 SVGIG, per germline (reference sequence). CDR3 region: CAWSVRYGQRLNTEAFF. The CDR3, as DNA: TGTGCCTGGAGTGTAAGGTACGGACAGCGATTGAACACTGAAGCTTTCTTT.

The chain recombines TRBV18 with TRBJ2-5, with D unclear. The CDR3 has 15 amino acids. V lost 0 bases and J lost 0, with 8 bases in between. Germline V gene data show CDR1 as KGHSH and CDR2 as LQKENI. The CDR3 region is CASSPPSEYQETQYF. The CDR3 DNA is TGTGCCAGCTCACCACCTTCAGAGTACCAAGAGACCCAGTACTTC.

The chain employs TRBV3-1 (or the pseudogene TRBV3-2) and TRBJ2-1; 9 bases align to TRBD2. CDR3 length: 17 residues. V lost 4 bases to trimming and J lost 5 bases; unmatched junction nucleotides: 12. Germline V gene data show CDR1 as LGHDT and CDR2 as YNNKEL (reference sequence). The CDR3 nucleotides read TGTGCCAGCAGCCCCCGCTCGGCTAGCGGGAACCACAATGAGCAGTTCTTC. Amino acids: CASSPRSASGNHNEQFF.

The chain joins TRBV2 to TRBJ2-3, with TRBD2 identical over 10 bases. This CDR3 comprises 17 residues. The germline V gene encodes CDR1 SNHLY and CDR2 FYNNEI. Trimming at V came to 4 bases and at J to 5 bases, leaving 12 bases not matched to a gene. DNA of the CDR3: TGTGCCAGCAGTGGGGAACCGGCTAGCGGGAGTGAAGATACGCAGTATTTT. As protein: CASSGEPASGSEDTQYF.

CDR3 sequence: CASSLGGGNQPQHF. CDR3 nucleotide sequence: TGTGCCAGCAGCTTGGGGGGGGGCAATCAGCCCCAGCATTTT. The chain uses TRBV5-5 and TRBJ1-5; D is perhaps TRBD1 (5 bases). With 0 bases removed from V and 2 bases from J, the gap between germline ends came to 6 bases. This CDR3 is 14 amino acids long. The V gene's germline CDR1 is SGHKS and CDR2 YYEKEE (reference sequence).

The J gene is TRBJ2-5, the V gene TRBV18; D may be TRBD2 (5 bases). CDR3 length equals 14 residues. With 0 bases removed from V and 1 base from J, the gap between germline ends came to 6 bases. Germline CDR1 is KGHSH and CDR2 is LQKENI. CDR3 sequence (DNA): TGTGCCAGCTCACCACCGCTAGCCCAAGAGACCCAGTACTTC. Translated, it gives CASSPPLAQETQYF.

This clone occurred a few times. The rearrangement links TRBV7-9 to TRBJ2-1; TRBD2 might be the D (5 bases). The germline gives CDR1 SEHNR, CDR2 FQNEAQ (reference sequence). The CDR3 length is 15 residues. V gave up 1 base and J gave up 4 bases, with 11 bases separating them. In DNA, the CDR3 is TGTGCCAGCAGCTTAGGAGGGAATTCTTACAATGAGCAGTTCTTC. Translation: CASSLGGNSYNEQFF.

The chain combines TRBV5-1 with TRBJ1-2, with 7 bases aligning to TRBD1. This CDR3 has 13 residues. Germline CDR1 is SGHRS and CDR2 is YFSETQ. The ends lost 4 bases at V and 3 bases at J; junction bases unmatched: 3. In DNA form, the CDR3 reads TGCGCCAGCAGCACGGGACAGTACTATGGCTACACCTTC. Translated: CASSTGQYYGYTF.

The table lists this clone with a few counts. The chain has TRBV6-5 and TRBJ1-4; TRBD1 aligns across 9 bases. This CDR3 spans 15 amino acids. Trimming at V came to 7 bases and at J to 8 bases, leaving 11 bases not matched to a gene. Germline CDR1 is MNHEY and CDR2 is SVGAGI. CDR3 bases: TGTGCCAGCACCGCCTTAGGGACAGGGCGAGAAAAACTGTTTTTT. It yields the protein CASTALGTGREKLFF.

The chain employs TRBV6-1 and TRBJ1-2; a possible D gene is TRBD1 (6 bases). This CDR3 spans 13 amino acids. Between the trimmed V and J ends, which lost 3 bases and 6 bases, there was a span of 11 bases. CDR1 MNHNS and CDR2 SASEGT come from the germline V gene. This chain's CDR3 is CASSETRTDGYTF. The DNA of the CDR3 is TGTGCCAGCAGTGAGACTAGGACAGATGGCTACACCTTC.

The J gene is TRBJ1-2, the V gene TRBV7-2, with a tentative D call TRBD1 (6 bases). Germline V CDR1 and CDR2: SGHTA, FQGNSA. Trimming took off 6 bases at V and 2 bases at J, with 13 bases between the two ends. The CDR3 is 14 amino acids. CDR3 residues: CASRPGGQNYGYTF. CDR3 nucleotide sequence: TGTGCCAGCAGGCCAGGTGGACAGAACTATGGCTACACCTTC.

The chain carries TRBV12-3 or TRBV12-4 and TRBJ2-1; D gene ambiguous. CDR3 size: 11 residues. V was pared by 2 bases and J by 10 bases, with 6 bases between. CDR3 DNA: TGTGCCAGCAGTTTATTAAGGGAGCAGTTCTTC. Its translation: CASSLLREQFF.